This paragraph reports one T cell receptor (beta chain). CDR3 length: 14 amino acids. V was shortened by 3 bases and J by 1 base, with 9 bases between the two germline ends. CDR1 LGHDT and CDR2 YNNKEL come from the germline V gene (reference sequence). Using immunoSEQ multiplex PCR, the repertoire was profiled, and TCRdb retains in-frame clones only, with some absent. The sample holds 150,000 to 190,000 clones, around 84% seen once. The data are from a study of blood T cell repertoires in COVID-19. Membership in each cohort depended on participant-reported clinical history. The material sequenced was PBMCs or T cells enriched from blood (not recorded which). The sequence came from a man aged 45 to 65 who had recovered from COVID-19. J is TRBJ1-1 and V is TRBV3-1 (or the pseudogene TRBV3-2); D gene ambiguous. CDR3 coding DNA: TGTGCCAGCAGCCACGTTAGGAGGAACACTGAAGCTTTCTTT. This codes for CASSHVRRNTEAFF.